This T cell receptor beta chain derives from a study of blood T cell repertoires in COVID-19. This clone was observed a few times. Clones were read by immunoSEQ multiplex PCR, and TCRdb kept only the in-frame ones, dropping some. The sample holds around 160,000 clones; 85% are singletons and the top ten take roughly 3%. The V end lost 8 bases, the J end lost 1 base, and 8 bases lay between the germline ends. Germline V gene data show CDR1 as SNHLY and CDR2 as FYNNEI. This CDR3 is 12 amino acids long. This sequence was found in a woman in her thirties or forties with active or convalescent COVID-19. The chain is built from TRBV2 and TRBJ1-1; weak D call: TRBD1 (6 bases). Specimen: peripheral blood. The CDR3 region has the DNA TGTGCCAGCGTACAGGGGAACACTGAAGCTTTCTTT. It codes for CASVQGNTEAFF.